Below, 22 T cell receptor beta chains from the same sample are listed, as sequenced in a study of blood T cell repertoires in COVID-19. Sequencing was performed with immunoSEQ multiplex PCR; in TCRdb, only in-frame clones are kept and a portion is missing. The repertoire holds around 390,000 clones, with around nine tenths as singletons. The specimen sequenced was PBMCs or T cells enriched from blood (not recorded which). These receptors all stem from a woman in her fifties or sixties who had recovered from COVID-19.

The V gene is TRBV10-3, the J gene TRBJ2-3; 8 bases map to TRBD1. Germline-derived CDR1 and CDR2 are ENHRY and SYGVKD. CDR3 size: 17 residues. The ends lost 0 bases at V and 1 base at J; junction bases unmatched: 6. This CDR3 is CAISESRTGTGTDTQYF. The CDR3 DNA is TGTGCCATCAGTGAGTCGAGGACAGGGACAGGCACAGATACGCAGTATTTT.

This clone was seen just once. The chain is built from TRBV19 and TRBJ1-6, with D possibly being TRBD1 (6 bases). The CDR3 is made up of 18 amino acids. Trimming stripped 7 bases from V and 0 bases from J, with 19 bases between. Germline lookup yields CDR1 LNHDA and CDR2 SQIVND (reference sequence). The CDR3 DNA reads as TGTGCCAGTACCCGATACAGGGTGCAGAGCTCCTATAATTCACCCCTCCACTTT. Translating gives CASTRYRVQSSYNSPLHF. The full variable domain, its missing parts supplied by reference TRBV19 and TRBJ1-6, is DGGITQSPKYLFRKEGQNVTLSCEQNLNHDAMYWYRQDPGQGLRLIYYSQIVNDFQKGDIAEGYSVSREKKESFPLTVTSAQKNPTAFYLCASTRYRVQSSYNSPLHFGNGTRLTVT.

The CDR3 DNA follows: TGTGCCAGCAGTGATCTAACCGCCGGGGGAGGGAATGGCTACACCTTC. It translates to CASSDLTAGGGNGYTF. V is TRBV2 and J is TRBJ1-2, with D perhaps TRBD1 (5 bases). The germline V gene encodes CDR1 SNHLY and CDR2 FYNNEI. V was clipped by 3 bases and J by 6 bases, with 20 bases between them. The CDR3 is made up of 16 amino acids.

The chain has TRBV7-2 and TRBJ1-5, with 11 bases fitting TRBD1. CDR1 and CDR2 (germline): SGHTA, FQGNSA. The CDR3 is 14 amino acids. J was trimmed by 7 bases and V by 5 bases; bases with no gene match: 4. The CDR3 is CASSRTGGGQPQHF. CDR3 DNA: TGTGCCAGCAGCCGGACAGGGGGCGGGCAGCCCCAGCATTTT.

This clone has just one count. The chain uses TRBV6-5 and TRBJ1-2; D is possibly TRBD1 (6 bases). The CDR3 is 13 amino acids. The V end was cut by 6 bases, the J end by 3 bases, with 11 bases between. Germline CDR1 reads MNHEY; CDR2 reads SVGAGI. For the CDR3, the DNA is TGTGCCAGCAGCCTACAGGGTGACTATGGCTACACCTTC. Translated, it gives CASSLQGDYGYTF.

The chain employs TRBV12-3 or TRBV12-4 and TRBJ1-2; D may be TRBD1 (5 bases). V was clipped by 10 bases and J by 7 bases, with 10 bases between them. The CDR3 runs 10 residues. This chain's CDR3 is CATRGGGYTF. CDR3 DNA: TGTGCCACCCGCGGGGGTGGCTACACCTTC.

Written as DNA, the CDR3 is TGCGCCAGCAGCTTCCGGACTAGCGAGGAGACCCAGTACTTC. Translation: CASSFRTSEETQYF. The rearrangement joins TRBV5-1 to TRBJ2-5; 9 bases are a match to TRBD2. CDR3 length: 14 amino acids. V gave up 2 bases and J gave up 5 bases; unmatched junction bases: 4. Germline V gene data show CDR1 as SGHRS and CDR2 as YFSETQ.

The CDR3 loop is CASRPPGLAGSYNEQFF. CDR3 coding DNA: TGTGCCAGCAGGCCTCCGGGACTAGCGGGTTCCTACAATGAGCAGTTCTTC. This chain connects TRBV2 to TRBJ2-1; 12 nucleotides match TRBD2. Germline V CDR1 and CDR2: SNHLY, FYNNEI. V was pared by 6 bases and J by 1 base, with 7 bases of the junction left unmatched. The CDR3 consists of 17 residues.

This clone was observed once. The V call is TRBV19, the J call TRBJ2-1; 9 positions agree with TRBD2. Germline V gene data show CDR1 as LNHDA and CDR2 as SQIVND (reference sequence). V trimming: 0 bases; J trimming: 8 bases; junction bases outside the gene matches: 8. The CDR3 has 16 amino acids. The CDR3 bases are TGTGCCAGTAGTATAGATCCGGGACTAGCAAAGGATGAGCAGTTCTTC. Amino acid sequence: CASSIDPGLAKDEQFF.

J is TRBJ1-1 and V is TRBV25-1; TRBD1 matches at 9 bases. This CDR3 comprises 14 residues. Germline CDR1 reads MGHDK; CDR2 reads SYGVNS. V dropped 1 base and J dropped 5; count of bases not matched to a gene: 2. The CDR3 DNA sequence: TGTGCCAGCAGTGAATTCGACAGGGGGACTGAAGCTTTCTTT. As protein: CASSEFDRGTEAFF. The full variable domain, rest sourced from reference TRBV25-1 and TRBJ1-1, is EADIYQTPRYLVIGTGKKITLECSQTMGHDKMYWYQQDPGMELHLIHYSYGVNSTEKGDLSSESTVSRIRTEHFPLTLESARPSHTSQYLCASSEFDRGTEAFFGQGTRLTVV.

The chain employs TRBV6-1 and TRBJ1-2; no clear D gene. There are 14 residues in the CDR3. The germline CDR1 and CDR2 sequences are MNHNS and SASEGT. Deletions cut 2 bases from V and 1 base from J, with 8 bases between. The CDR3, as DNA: TGTGCCAGCAGTGAATCGAACAGTAACTATGGCTACACCTTC. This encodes CASSESNSNYGYTF.

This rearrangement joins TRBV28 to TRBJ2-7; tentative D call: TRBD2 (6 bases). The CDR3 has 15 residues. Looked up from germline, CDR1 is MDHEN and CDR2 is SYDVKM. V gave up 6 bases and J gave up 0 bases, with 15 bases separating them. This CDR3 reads CASRTGLLLSYEQYF. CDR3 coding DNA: TGTGCCAGCAGAACGGGACTTCTGCTCTCCTACGAGCAGTACTTC.

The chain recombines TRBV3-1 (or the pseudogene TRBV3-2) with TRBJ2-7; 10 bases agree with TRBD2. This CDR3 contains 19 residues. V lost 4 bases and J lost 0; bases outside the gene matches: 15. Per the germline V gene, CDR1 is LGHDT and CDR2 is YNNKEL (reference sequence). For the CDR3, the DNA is TGTGCCAGCAGCCTGTCCCCGGGACTAGCGCTGTCCACCTCCTACGAGCAGTACTTC. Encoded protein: CASSLSPGLALSTSYEQYF.

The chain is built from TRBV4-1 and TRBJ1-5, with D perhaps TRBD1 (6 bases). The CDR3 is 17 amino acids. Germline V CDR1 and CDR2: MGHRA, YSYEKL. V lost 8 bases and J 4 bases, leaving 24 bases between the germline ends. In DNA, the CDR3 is TGCGCCAGCTCCCCGGGGGGGCAGACTTCTTATAATCAGCCCCAGCATTTT. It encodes CASSPGGQTSYNQPQHF.

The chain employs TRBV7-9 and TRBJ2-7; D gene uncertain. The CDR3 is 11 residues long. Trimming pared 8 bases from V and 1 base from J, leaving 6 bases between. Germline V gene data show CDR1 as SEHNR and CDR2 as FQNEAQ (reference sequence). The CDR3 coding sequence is TGTGCCAGCCAGTTGTCCTACGAGCAGTACTTC. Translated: CASQLSYEQYF.

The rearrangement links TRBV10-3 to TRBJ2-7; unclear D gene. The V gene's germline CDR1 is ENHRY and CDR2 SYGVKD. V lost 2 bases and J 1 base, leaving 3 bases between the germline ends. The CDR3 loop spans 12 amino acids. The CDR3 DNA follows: TGTGCCATCAGTGAGGTATCCTACGAGCAGTACTTC. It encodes CAISEVSYEQYF.

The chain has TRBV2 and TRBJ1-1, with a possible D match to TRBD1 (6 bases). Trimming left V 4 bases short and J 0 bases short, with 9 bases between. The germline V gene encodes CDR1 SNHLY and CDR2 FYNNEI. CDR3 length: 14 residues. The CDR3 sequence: CASSGQVMNTEAFF. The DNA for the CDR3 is TGTGCCAGCAGTGGACAGGTGATGAACACTGAAGCTTTCTTT.

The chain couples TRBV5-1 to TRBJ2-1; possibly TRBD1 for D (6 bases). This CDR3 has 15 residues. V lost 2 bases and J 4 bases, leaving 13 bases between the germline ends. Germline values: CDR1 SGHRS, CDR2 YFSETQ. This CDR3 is CASSFTGQPYNEQFF. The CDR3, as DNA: TGCGCCAGCAGCTTCACAGGGCAACCATACAATGAGCAGTTCTTC.

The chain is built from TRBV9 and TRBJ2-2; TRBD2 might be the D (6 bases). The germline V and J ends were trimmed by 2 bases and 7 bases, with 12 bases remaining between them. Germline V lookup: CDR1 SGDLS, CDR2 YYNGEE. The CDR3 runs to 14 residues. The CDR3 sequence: CASSVGGENGELFF. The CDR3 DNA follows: TGTGCCAGCAGCGTCGGCGGGGAGAACGGGGAGCTGTTTTTT.

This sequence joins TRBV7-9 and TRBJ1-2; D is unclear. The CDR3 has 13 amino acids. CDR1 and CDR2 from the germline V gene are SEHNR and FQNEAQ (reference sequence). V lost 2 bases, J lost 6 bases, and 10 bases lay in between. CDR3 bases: TGTGCCAGCAGCTTATTACCTGTAGATGGCTACACCTTC. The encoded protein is CASSLLPVDGYTF.

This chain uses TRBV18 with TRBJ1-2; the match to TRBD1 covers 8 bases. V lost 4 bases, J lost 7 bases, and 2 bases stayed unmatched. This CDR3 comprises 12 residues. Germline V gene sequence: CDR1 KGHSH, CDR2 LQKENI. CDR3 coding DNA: TGTGCCAGCTCACAGGACAGGGCTGGCTACACCTTC. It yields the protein CASSQDRAGYTF.

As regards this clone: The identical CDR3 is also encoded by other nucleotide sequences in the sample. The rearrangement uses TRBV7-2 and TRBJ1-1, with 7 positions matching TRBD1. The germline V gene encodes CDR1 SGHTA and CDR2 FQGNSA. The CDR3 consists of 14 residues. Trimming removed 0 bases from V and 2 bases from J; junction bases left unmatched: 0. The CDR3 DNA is TGTGCCAGCAGCTTAGCAGGGGGCAACACTGAAGCTTTCTTT. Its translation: CASSLAGGNTEAFF. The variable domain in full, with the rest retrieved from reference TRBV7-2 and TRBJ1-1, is GAGVSQSPSNKVTEKGKDVELRCDPISGHTALYWYRQSLGQGLEFLIYFQGNSAPDKSGLPSDRFSAERTGGSVSTLTIQRTQQEDSAVYLCASSLAGGNTEAFFGQGTRLTVV.